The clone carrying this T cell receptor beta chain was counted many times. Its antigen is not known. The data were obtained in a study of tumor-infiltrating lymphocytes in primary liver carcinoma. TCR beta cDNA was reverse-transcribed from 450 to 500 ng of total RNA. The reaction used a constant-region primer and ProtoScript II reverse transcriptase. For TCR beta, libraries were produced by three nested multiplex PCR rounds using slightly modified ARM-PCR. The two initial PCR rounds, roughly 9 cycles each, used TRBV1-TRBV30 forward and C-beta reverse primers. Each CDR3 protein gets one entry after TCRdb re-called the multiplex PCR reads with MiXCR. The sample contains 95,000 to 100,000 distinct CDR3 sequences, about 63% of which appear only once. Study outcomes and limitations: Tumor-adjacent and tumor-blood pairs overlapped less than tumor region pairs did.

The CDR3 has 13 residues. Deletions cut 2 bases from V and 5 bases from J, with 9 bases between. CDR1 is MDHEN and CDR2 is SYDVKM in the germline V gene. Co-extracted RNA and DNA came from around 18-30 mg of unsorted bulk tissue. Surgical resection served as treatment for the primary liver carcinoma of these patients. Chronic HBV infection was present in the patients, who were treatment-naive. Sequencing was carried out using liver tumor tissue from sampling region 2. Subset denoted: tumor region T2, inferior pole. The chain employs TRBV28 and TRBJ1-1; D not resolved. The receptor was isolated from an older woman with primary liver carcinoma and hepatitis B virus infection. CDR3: CASSLRQTTEAFF. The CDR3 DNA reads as TGTGCCAGCAGTTTAAGGCAGACGACTGAAGCTTTCTTT.